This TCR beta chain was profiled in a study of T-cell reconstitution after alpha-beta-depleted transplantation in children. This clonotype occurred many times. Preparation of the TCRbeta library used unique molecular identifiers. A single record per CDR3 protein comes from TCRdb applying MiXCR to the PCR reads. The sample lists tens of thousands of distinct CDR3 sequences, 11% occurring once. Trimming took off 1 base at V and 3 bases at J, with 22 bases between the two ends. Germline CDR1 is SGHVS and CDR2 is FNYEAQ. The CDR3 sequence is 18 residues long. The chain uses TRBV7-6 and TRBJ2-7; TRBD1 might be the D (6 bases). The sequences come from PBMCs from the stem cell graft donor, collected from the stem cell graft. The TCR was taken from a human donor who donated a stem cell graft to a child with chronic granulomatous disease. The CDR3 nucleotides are TGTGCCAGCAGCTTAGGAACCACAGGGAGAGCTACTGGCTACGAGCAGTACTTC. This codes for CASSLGTTGRATGYEQYF.